Listed below are T cell receptor beta chains from one sample, sequenced in a study of a mutant IDH1 vaccine in newly diagnosed glioma. Assay: immunoSEQ multiplex PCR; the TCRdb copy retains only in-frame clones and omits some. The sample records over 45,000 clones, about 86% being singletons. These receptors' antigens are unknown. This sample comprised PBMCs, obtained from a glioma patient whose treatment included an IDH1 peptide vaccine. The receptor source for this set is a woman aged 50 to 60 with glioma. The CDR3 runs from the conserved cysteine through the conserved F or W. The D gene is left open where the match is weak. Clone size, where shown, is once, few, many, or a class for clones that have expanded.

J | size | V | D | DNA | CDR3
TRBJ1-1 | . | TRBV27 | . | TGTGCCAGCAGTTTATTGCCAGGGCTAATGAACACTGAAGCTTTCTTT | CASSLLPGLMNTEAFF
TRBJ1-1 | . | TRBV7-2 | . | TGTGCCAGCACGTTTTCTTCTGGGGGCCTGGGCACTGAAGCTTTCTTT | CASTFSSGGLGTEAFF
TRBJ2-2 | . | TRBV5-4 | TRBD2 | TGTGCCAGCAGCTCTGGACTAGCGGGGGGGATGAACACCGGGGAGCTGTTTTTT | CASSSGLAGGMNTGELFF
TRBJ1-2 | once | TRBV27 | . | TGTGCCAGCAGTAAGCACGACAGGCCGTCTGGCTACACCTTC | CASSKHDRPSGYTF
TRBJ1-5 | . | TRBV30 | . | TGTGCCTGGAGTTCCGACAGTAGCAATCAGCCCCAGCATTTT | CAWSSDSSNQPQHF
TRBJ2-6 | . | TRBV13 | TRBD1 | TGTGCCAGCAGCCGCGACGGGACAGGGCTTATCTCTGGGGCCAACGTCCTGACTTTC | CASSRDGTGLISGANVLTF
TRBJ2-7 | . | TRBV5-1 | . | TGCGCCAGCAGCTTGGAGGCGTCCCTTACCTACGAGCAGTACTTC | CASSLEASLTYEQYF
TRBJ2-7 | . | TRBV7-9 | TRBD1 | TGTGCCAGCAGCTCGCGGACAGGGACCTCCTACGAGCAGTACTTC | CASSSRTGTSYEQYF
TRBJ1-2 | . | TRBV9 | . | TGTGCCAGCAGCGGCGACAGGAACTATGGCTACACCTTC | CASSGDRNYGYTF
TRBJ2-4 | . | TRBV9 | TRBD2 | TGTGCCAGCAGCGGCGGGACTAGCGGGGGGGCGAGGGACATTCAGTACTTC | CASSGGTSGGARDIQYF
TRBJ2-4 | . | TRBV7-9 | . | TGTGCCAGCAGACCCGTGGGTCCTGGCATTCAGTACTTC | CASRPVGPGIQYF
TRBJ2-7 | . | TRBV27 | . | TGTGCCAGCAGTTCCGCGGGACAAGGTGAGAGTTACGAGCAGTACTTC | CASSSAGQGESYEQYF
TRBJ1-1 | few | TRBV19 | . | TGTGCCAGTAGTCCAAGGACGGCGAACACTGAAGCTTTCTTT | CASSPRTANTEAFF
TRBJ1-6 | . | TRBV5-6 | . | TGTGCCAGCAGCTTGGGACAGACAACTTGGGATTCACCCCTCCACTTT | CASSLGQTTWDSPLHF
TRBJ2-3 | few | TRBV30 | TRBD2 | TGTGCCTGGAGTAGGGGACTAGGAATTTCTGCAGATACGCAGTATTTT | CAWSRGLGISADTQYF
TRBJ1-5 | . | TRBV6-5 | . | TGTGCCAGCAGTCAACAGAGCGGGGGCAATCAGCCCCAGCATTTT | CASSQQSGGNQPQHF
TRBJ1-5 | . | TRBV5-6 | TRBD1 | TGTGCCAGCACTCAGGGGGTTAGCAATCAGCCCCAGCATTTT | CASTQGVSNQPQHF
TRBJ1-1 | . | TRBV11-2 | . | TGTGCCAGCAGCTTAAGACAGGACACTGAAGCTTTCTTT | CASSLRQDTEAFF
TRBJ1-5 | . | TRBV5-1 | . | TGCGCCAGCAGCTTGGAGGGGGACGGCAATCAGCCCCAGCATTTT | CASSLEGDGNQPQHF
TRBJ2-3 | once | TRBV6-6 | . | TGTGCCAGCAGTTACGGCGATACGCAGTATTTT | CASSYGDTQYF
TRBJ1-1 | few | TRBV6-5 | . | TGTGCCAGCCAAAGACGGGCGGCCACTGAAGCTTTCTTT | CASQRRAATEAFF
TRBJ1-6 | . | TRBV19 | . | TGTGCCAGTAGTACAGGGTATTCACCCCTCCACTTT | CASSTGYSPLHF
TRBJ1-4 | . | TRBV5-8 | . | TGTGCCAGCAGCTTCGGGAAAATGTCTACAGCGGGTTTCGAGTTTTTT | CASSFGKMSTAGFEFF
TRBJ1-1 | . | TRBV28 | . | TGTGCCAGCATCAGCACCTATCAAGTGAACACTGAAGCTTTCTTT | CASISTYQVNTEAFF
TRBJ2-7 | once | TRBV5-4 | TRBD1 | TGTGCCAGCAGCTTGGGGGACAGGAGCTCCTACGAGCAGTACTTC | CASSLGDRSSYEQYF
TRBJ1-1 | few | TRBV30 | . | TGTGCCTTCCGTCGGGGAACCATGAACACTGAAGCTTTCTTT | CAFRRGTMNTEAFF
TRBJ2-2 | . | TRBV30 | TRBD1 | TGTGCCTGGAGTACGGGGACAGGGTTCACCGGGGAGCTGTTTTTT | CAWSTGTGFTGELFF
TRBJ1-1 | . | TRBV5-1 | . | TGCGCCAGCAGTCTAGTACCCACTGAAGCTTTCTTT | CASSLVPTEAFF
TRBJ1-5 | . | TRBV15 | . | TGTGCCACCAGCAGCCCCGGTAAGCCCCAGCATTTT | CATSSPGKPQHF
TRBJ1-2 | . | TRBV19 | TRBD1 | TGTGCCAGTAGTAGCCCCGGGACAGGGGACTATGGCTACACCTTC | CASSSPGTGDYGYTF
TRBJ1-3 | once | TRBV4-2 | . | TGTGCCAGCAGCCAAGATCAGTACACCATATATTTT | CASSQDQYTIYF
TRBJ2-5 | . | TRBV9 | . | TGTGCCAGCAGCGTAAGCCAACAAGAGACCCAGTACTTC | CASSVSQQETQYF
TRBJ1-2 | . | TRBV20-1 | . | TGCAGTGCTAGGACGGGTTATGGCTACACCTTC | CSARTGYGYTF
TRBJ2-5 | . | TRBV19 | . | TGTGCCAGTAGTATAACAGTGGGGGCCGAGACCCAGTACTTC | CASSITVGAETQYF
TRBJ2-5 | . | TRBV6-4 | TRBD1 | TGTGCCAGCATGAACCGGGACAGGGTTCATCTCCGAGAGACCCAGTACTTC | CASMNRDRVHLRETQYF
TRBJ1-2 | . | TRBV6-6 | . | TGTGCCAGCAGTTTAGCTGCTAACTATGGCTACACCTTC | CASSLAANYGYTF
TRBJ1-1 | few | TRBV5-4 | . | TGTGCCAGCAGTCGTCCCGACAGGAACACTGAAGCTTTCTTT | CASSRPDRNTEAFF
TRBJ1-1 | . | TRBV6-4 | . | TGTGCCAGCAGTGAGGGGATGAACACTGAAGCTTTCTTT | CASSEGMNTEAFF
TRBJ2-5 | . | TRBV5-1 | . | TGCGCCAGCAGCTCGACCACACGACGGCCAGAGATGGAGACCCAGTACTTC | CASSSTTRRPEMETQYF
TRBJ1-2 | . | TRBV6-1 | TRBD1 | TGTGCCAGCACCGGGCAGGGGGGAGCCTATGGCTACACCTTC | CASTGQGGAYGYTF
TRBJ2-7 | . | TRBV18 | TRBD1 | TGTGCCAGCTCATCGGGACAGGTAGACTACGAGCAGTACTTC | CASSSGQVDYEQYF
TRBJ1-3 | . | TRBV12-5 | . | TGTGCTAGTGGTTCCCGATTAACTGGAAACACCATATATTTT | CASGSRLTGNTIYF
TRBJ2-7 | . | TRBV28 | TRBD1 | TGTGCCAGCAAGGGGACAGCTAGCTCCTACGAGCAGTACTTC | CASKGTASSYEQYF
TRBJ2-2 | once | TRBV11-1 | . | TGTGCCAGCAGCTTAAGGGAATTCGGGGAGCTGTTTTTT | CASSLREFGELFF
TRBJ1-5 | . | TRBV7-8 | . | TGTGCCAGCAGCTTTATATTGGGGAATCAGCCCCAGCATTTT | CASSFILGNQPQHF
TRBJ2-7 | . | TRBV6-5 | TRBD1 | TGTGCCAGCAGTTACCCCGGACAGGGGACCGACGAGCAGTACTTC | CASSYPGQGTDEQYF
TRBJ1-1 | . | TRBV29-1 | . | TGCAGCGCCAAAGGGTTTTCATCCACTGAAGCTTTCTTT | CSAKGFSSTEAFF
TRBJ2-1 | once | TRBV6-1 | . | TGTGCCAGCAGTGAAATTCGTAATGAGCAGTTCTTC | CASSEIRNEQFF